This entry features one TCR beta chain sequence. The data belong to a study of blood T cell repertoires in COVID-19. Study-wide background: T cells, B-cell-depleted T cells, or PBMCs provided the cDNA or gDNA that served as material.

The CDR3 is 15 residues long. V lost 5 bases and J lost 3; bases outside the gene matches: 10. CDR1 and CDR2 (germline): MDHEN, SYDVKM. As handled by the study authors: It was from reference gene primer amplification that nucleated cell counts were estimated. Repertoires were generated with immunoSEQ multiplex PCR, while TCRdb's copy carries only in-frame clones and drops some. V and J calls and clone size are given by that table; D and trimming were obtained from the DNA. This table holds 200,000 to 250,000 clones, just under 85% found once. The sample taken for sequencing was peripheral blood. The chain uses TRBV28 and TRBJ2-7; 7 nucleotides align to TRBD1. This TCR was sampled from a man older than 75 with acute or convalescent COVID-19. In DNA, the CDR3 is TGTGCCAGCAGTCCGGAACAGGGGTTTTTCTACGAGCAGTACTTC. Its translation is CASSPEQGFFYEQYF.